This T cell receptor beta chain was sequenced for a study of T cells in Graves' hyperthyroidism and ophthalmopathy. This clonotype was detected many times. RNA transcripts gave rise to amplified TCR beta CDR3 regions. The primer set for the first-round RT-PCR of the TCR CDR3 was HTBI. From the multiplex PCR reads, TCRdb called clonotypes with MiXCR, one entry per CDR3 protein. Of about 400,000 distinct CDR3 sequences listed, approximately 14% are singletons. The ends were cut back, 6 bases at V and 0 bases at J, with 13 bases in the middle. The CDR3 sequence is 15 residues long. Lactation, pregnancy, other autoimmune disease or uncontrolled infection led to exclusion of patients. In making diagnoses, clinical symptoms, serum thyroxine and TRAb, thyroid ultrasound and orbital computed tomography were all used. PBMCs were sourced from over 8.5 ml fresh peripheral blood.

The chain carries TRBV12-3 or TRBV12-4 and TRBJ2-3, with D perhaps TRBD1 (6 bases). This TCR came from a woman under 30 with Graves' hyperthyroidism. The sample taken for sequencing was blood. The CDR3 DNA reads as TGTGCCAGCAGAATTGACAGGACTAGCACAGATACGCAGTATTTT. It encodes CASRIDRTSTDTQYF.